What follows are 2 T cell receptor beta chains derived from one specimen sequenced in a study of OX40 agonist ivuxolimab in advanced cancers. Sequenced by immunoSEQ multiplex PCR; TCRdb stores in-frame clones only, minus some. The sample includes roughly 88,000 clones, around 87% of them seen just once. The sample consisted of CD4+ or CD8+ T cells sorted from blood, taken in a trial of the OX40 agonist ivuxolimab. The receptor set was obtained from an adult with an advanced solid tumor such as melanoma, head and neck, liver or kidney cancer.

The chain combines TRBV7-9 with TRBJ2-6; the D is unclear. CDR1 SEHNR and CDR2 FQNEAQ come from the germline V gene (reference sequence). The CDR3 spans 16 residues. Trimming stripped 0 bases from V and 2 bases from J, with 8 bases between. CDR3 protein: CASSLALRAGANVLTF. The DNA of the CDR3 is TGTGCCAGCAGCTTAGCGTTGAGAGCTGGGGCCAACGTCCTGACTTTC.

The chain employs TRBV30 and TRBJ1-5, with D maybe TRBD1 (6 bases). The CDR3 has 15 amino acids. The germline V gene has CDR1 GTSNPN and CDR2 SVGIG (reference sequence). V was pared by 2 bases and J by 3 bases, with 14 bases between. The CDR3 protein is CAWSLYAGVNQPQHF. CDR3 bases: TGTGCCTGGAGTCTTTATGCAGGGGTCAATCAGCCCCAGCATTTT. Full variable domain (remainder filled in from reference TRBV30 and TRBJ1-5): SQTIHQWPATLVQPVGSPLSLECTVEGTSNPNLYWYRQAAGRGLQLLFYSVGIGQISSEVPQNLSASRPQDRQFILSSKKLLLSDSGFYLCAWSLYAGVNQPQHFGDGTRLSIL.